The present T cell receptor (beta chain) was sequenced within a study of cytomegalovirus exposure and HLA in healthy donors. A note on this clone: Its cognate antigen is unknown.

Whole-study results and caveats: In a later analysis, donors in an Asian-associated ancestry cluster reportedly had fewer N-insertions in productive TCRs than the cohort mean. The authors enumerated some 170 TCR beta chains as linked to cytomegalovirus.

Researchers ran the PCR with 60 Vbeta and 13 Jbeta primers. Assay: immunoSEQ multiplex PCR; the TCRdb copy retains only in-frame clones and omits some. This repertoire comprises roughly 76,000 clones; its ten largest clones make up roughly 2.6%. The CDR3 spans 14 residues. Per the germline V gene, CDR1 is SGHTA and CDR2 is FQGNSA. Trimming took 3 bases from V and 0 from J; bases not matched to a gene: 0. Specimen: PBMCs. This TCR derives from a female donor in good health and CMV-seropositive. This chain connects TRBV7-2 to TRBJ2-5; 8 nucleotides line up with TRBD2. The CDR3 region has the DNA TGTGCCAGCAGCTTTAGCGGGAACCAAGAGACCCAGTACTTC. As protein: CASSFSGNQETQYF.